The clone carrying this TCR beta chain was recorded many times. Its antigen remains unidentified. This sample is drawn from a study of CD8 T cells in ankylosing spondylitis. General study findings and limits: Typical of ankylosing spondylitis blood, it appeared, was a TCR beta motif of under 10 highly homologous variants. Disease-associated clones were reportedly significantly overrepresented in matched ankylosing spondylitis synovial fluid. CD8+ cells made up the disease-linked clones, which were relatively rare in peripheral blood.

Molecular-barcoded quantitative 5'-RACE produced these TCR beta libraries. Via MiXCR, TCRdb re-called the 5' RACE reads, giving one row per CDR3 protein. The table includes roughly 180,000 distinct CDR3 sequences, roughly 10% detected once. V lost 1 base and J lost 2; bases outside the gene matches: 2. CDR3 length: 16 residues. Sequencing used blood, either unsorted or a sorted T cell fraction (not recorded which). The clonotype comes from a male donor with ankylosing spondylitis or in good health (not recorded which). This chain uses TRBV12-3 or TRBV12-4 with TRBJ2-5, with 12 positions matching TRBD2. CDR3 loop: CASSLGLAGAQETQYF. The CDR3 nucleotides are TGTGCCAGCAGTTTAGGACTAGCGGGGGCTCAAGAGACCCAGTACTTC.